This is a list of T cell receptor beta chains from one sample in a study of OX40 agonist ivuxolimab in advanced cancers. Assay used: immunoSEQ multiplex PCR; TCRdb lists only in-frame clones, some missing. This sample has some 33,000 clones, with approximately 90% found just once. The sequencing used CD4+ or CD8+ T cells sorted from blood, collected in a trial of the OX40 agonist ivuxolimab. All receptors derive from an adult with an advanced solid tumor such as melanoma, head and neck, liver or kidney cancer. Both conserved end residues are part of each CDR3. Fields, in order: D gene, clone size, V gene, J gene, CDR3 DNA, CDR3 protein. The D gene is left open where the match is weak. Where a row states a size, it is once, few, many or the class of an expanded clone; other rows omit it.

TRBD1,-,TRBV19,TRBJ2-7,TGTGCCAGTAGCCGGACAGGGGACGAGCAGTACTTC,CASSRTGDEQYF
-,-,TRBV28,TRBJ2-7,TGTGCCAGCAGTGACGGTTTAAACGGGGGTAAGCAGTACTTC,CASSDGLNGGKQYF
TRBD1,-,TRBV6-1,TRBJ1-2,TGTGCCAGCAGTGAACTGGGGACAGCTAACTATGGCTACACCTTC,CASSELGTANYGYTF
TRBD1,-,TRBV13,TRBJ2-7,TGTGCCAGCAGCTCCCTGGACAGGGAGTACGAGCAGTACTTC,CASSSLDREYEQYF
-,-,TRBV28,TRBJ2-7,TGTGCCAGCAGTCGGAGGCTATACTCCTACGAGCAGTACTTC,CASSRRLYSYEQYF
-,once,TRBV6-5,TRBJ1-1,TGTGCCAGCAGCCTAGCCTCCGGGAATCGTAAAGCTTTCTTT,CASSLASGNRKAFF
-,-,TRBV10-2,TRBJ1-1,TGCGCCAGCAGTGAGTCATTAGGAGACAACTTGAACACTGAAGCTTTCTTT,CASSESLGDNLNTEAFF
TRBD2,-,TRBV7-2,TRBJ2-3,TGTGCCAGCAGCTTAGTGGGGACTAGCGGGAGGGCCATAGATACGCAGTATTTT,CASSLVGTSGRAIDTQYF
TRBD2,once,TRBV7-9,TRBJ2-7,TGTGCCAGCAGCCCACCGGGCCAGCGGGGGTCCTACGAGCAGTACTTC,CASSPPGQRGSYEQYF
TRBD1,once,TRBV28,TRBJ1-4,TGTGCCAGCTGGACAGGGAGTGAAAAACTGTTTTTT,CASWTGSEKLFF
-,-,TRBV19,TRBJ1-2,TGTGCCAGTAGTCGGTACTATGGCTACACCTTC,CASSRYYGYTF
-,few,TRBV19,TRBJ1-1,TGTGCCACGGGGCGTACTGAAGCTTTCTTT,CATGRTEAFF
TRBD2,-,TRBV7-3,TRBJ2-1,TGTGCCAGCAGCCCAGGACTAGCGGGAGGGCCAAATGAGCAGTTCTTC,CASSPGLAGGPNEQFF
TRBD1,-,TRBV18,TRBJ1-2,TGTGCCAGCTCGGGACAGGGGAATTCAATTAACTATGGCTACACCTTC,CASSGQGNSINYGYTF
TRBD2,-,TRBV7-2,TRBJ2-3,TGTGCCAGCAGCTTAGGGGTTAGCGGGGGGTTGGATACGCAGTATTTT,CASSLGVSGGLDTQYF
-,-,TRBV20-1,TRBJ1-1,TGCAGTGCTAGCGGTGAGACTGAAGCTTTCTTT,CSASGETEAFF
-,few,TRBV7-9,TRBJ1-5,TGTGCCAGCAGCTTAGCAGGGGGCAATCAGCCCCAGCATTTT,CASSLAGGNQPQHF
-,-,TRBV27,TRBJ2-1,TGTGCCAGCAGTTTAAAGAGCTCCTACAATGAGCAGTTCTTC,CASSLKSSYNEQFF
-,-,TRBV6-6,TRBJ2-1,TGTGCCAGCAGTTACGAGAGCTCCTACAATGAGCAGTTCTTC,CASSYESSYNEQFF
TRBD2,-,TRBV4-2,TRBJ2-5,TGTGCCAGCAGCGATAGCGGGATAGGGGAGACCCAGTACTTC,CASSDSGIGETQYF
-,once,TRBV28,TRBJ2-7,TGTGCCAGCAGAGGGACGATAGGAAACCTCTACGAGCAGTACTTC,CASRGTIGNLYEQYF
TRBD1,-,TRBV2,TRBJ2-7,TGTGCCAGCACTCCAGGGACAGGGGGCGTCGAGCAGTACTTC,CASTPGTGGVEQYF
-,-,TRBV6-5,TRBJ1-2,TGTGCCAGCAGTTATAGGAAAGGGTCGGATGGCTACACCTTC,CASSYRKGSDGYTF
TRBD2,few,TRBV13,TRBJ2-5,TGTGCCAGCAGCTTCACTAGCGGGAGGTCAGAGACCCAGTACTTC,CASSFTSGRSETQYF
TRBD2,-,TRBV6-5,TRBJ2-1,TGTGCCAGCAGTTCCAGGGTGGGGGGGAATGAGCAGTTCTTC,CASSSRVGGNEQFF